This T cell receptor beta chain was found in a study of T cell repertoires in cytomegalovirus infection. Germline V gene lookup returns CDR1 LGHDT and CDR2 YNNKEL (reference sequence). This CDR3 has 16 amino acids. V was pared by 4 bases and J by 0 bases, with 13 bases between. This clonotype was picked up many times. Each CDR3 protein is one row after TCRdb ran MiXCR on the reads. This sample carries about 250,000 distinct CDR3 sequences, approximately 7% of them seen once, and the ten largest clones take around 6.5%. The sequence came from a human donor in good health (CMV status not recorded). Some clones in this sample may be carry-over from other donors' samples. Sequenced sample: PBMCs. The rearrangement links TRBV3-1 to TRBJ1-5; unclear D gene. The CDR3 DNA sequence: TGTGCCAGCAGCCTCTTTCTGTCTCATAGCAATCAGCCCCAGCATTTT. As protein: CASSLFLSHSNQPQHF.